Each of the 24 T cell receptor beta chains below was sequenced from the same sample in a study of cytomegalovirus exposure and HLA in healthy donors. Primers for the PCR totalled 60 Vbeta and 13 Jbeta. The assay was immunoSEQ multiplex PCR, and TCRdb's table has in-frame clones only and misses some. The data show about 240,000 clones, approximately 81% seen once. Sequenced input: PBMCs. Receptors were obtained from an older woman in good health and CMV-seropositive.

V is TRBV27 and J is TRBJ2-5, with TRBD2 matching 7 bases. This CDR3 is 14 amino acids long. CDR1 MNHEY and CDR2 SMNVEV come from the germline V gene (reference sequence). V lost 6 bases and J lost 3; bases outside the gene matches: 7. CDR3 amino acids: CASSLTGTKETQYF. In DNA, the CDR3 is TGTGCCAGCAGCCTGACGGGGACTAAAGAGACCCAGTACTTC.

The CDR3 loop is CASSVESQETQYF. In nucleotides, the CDR3 is TGTGCCAGCAGCGTAGAGAGCCAAGAGACCCAGTACTTC. The chain has TRBV9 and TRBJ2-5; no firm D call. Germline CDR1 reads SGDLS; CDR2 reads YYNGEE. Trimming removed 0 bases at V and 1 base at J, with 4 bases between. The CDR3 is 13 residues long.

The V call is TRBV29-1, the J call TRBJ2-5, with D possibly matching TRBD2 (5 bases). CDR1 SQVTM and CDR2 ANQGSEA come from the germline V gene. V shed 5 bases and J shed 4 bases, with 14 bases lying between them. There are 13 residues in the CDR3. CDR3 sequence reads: CSVNPRGGETQYF. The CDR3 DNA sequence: TGCAGCGTTAATCCCCGGGGTGGAGAGACCCAGTACTTC.

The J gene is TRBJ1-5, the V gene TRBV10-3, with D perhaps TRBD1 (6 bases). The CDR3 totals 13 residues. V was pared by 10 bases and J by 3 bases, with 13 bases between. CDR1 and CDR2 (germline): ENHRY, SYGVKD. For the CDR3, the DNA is TGTGCCAGCCGGGACACAGTCAATCAGCCCCAGCATTTT. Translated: CASRDTVNQPQHF.

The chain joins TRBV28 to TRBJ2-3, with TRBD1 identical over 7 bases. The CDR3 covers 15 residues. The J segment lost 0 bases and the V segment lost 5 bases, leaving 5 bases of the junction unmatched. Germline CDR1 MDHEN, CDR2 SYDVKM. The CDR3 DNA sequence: TGTGCCAGCAGTAAGGGACAGCCTAGCACAGATACGCAGTATTTT. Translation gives CASSKGQPSTDTQYF.

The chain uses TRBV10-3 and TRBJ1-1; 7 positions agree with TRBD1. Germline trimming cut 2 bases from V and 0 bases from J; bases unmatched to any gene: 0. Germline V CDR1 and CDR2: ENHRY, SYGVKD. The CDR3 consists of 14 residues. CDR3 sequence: CAISEGTVNTEAFF. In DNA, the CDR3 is TGTGCCATCAGTGAGGGGACAGTGAACACTGAAGCTTTCTTT.

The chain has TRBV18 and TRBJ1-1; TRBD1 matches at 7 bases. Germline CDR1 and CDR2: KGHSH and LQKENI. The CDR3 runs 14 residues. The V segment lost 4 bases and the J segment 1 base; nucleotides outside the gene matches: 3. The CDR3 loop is CASSLRTGNTEAFF. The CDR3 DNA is TGTGCCAGCTCACTCCGGACAGGGAACACTGAAGCTTTCTTT.

The DNA of the CDR3 is TGCGCCAGCAGCCAAGAAGGGGGTCGGCGGGGACTAGCGGACTCCTACGAGCAGTACTTC. As protein: CASSQEGGRRGLADSYEQYF. The chain links TRBV4-1 to TRBJ2-7, with 11 bases fitting TRBD2. Germline V gene sequence: CDR1 MGHRA, CDR2 YSYEKL. The CDR3 consists of 20 residues. V was pared by 0 bases and J by 0 bases, with 13 bases of the junction left unmatched.

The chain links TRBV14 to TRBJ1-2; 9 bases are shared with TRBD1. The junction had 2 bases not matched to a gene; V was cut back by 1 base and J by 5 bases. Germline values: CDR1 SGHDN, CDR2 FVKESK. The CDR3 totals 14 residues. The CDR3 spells CASSQATGGYGYTF. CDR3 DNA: TGTGCCAGCAGCCAAGCGACAGGGGGGTATGGCTACACCTTC.

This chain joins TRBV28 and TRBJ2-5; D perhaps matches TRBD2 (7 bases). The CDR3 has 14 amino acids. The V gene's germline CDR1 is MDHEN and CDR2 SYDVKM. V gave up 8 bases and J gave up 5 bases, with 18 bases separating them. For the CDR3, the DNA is TGTGCCAGCCATTTAGGGGGGGGCCGGGAGACCCAGTACTTC. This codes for CASHLGGGRETQYF.

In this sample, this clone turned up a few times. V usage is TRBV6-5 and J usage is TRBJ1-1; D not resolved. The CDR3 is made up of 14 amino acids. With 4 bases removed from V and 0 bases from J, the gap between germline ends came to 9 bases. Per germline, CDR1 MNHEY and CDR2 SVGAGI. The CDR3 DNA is TGTGCCAGCAGTTCACAAACCATGAACACTGAAGCTTTCTTT. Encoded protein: CASSSQTMNTEAFF.

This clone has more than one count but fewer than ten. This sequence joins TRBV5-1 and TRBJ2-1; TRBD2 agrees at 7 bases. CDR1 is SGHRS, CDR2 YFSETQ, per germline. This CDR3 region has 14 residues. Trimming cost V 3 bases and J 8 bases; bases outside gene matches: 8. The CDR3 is CASSWRLAGDEQFF. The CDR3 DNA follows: TGCGCCAGCAGCTGGCGACTAGCTGGGGATGAGCAGTTCTTC.

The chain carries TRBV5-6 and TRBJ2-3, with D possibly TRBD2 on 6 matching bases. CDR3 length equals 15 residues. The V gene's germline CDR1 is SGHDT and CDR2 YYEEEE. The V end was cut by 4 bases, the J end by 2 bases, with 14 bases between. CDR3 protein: CASSAAGTLTDTQYF. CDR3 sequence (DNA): TGTGCCAGCAGCGCGGCCGGGACTCTCACAGATACGCAGTATTTT.

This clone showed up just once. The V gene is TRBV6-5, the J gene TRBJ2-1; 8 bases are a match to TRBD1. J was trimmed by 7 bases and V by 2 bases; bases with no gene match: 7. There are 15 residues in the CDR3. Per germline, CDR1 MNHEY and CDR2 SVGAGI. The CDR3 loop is CASSYPQGARNEQFF. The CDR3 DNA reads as TGTGCCAGCAGTTACCCTCAGGGGGCAAGGAATGAGCAGTTCTTC.

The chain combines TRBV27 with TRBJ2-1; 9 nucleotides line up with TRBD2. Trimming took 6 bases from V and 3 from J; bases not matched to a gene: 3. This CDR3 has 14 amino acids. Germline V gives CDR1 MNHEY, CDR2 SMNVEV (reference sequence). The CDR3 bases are TGTGCCAGCAGAGGACTAGCGTTCTACAATGAGCAGTTCTTC. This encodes CASRGLAFYNEQFF.

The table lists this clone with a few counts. The CDR3: CASSRRQGPDGYTF. The CDR3 nucleotides read TGTGCCAGCAGCAGAAGACAGGGACCAGATGGCTACACCTTC. The gene calls are TRBV11-2 and TRBJ1-2; 7 positions match TRBD1. The germline V gene encodes CDR1 SGHAT and CDR2 FQNNGV. The CDR3 contains 14 residues. After removal of 5 bases from V and 6 bases from J, the junction contained 9 bases not matched to a gene.

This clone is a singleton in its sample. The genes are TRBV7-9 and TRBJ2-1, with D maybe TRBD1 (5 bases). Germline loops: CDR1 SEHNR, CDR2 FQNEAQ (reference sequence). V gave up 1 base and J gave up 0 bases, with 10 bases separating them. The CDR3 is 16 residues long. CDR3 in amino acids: CASSLVGEPSYNEQFF. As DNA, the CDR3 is TGTGCCAGCAGCTTAGTAGGGGAACCCTCCTACAATGAGCAGTTCTTC.

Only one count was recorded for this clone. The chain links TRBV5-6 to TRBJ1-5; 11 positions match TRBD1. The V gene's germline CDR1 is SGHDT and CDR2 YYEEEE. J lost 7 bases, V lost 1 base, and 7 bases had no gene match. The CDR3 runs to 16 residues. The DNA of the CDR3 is TGTGCCAGCAGCTTGCAGGACAGGGGGCTTGTCCAGCCCCAGCATTTT. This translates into CASSLQDRGLVQPQHF. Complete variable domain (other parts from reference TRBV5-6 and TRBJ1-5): DAGVTQSPTHLIKTRGQQVTLRCSPKSGHDTVSWYQQALGQGPQFIFQYYEEEERQRGNFPDRFSGHQFPNYSSELNVNALLLGDSALYLCASSLQDRGLVQPQHFGDGTRLSIL.

The CDR3 is CASSATSGSRFGELFF. For the CDR3, the DNA is TGTGCCAGCAGCGCAACTAGCGGGAGCAGGTTCGGGGAGCTGTTTTTT. The chain combines TRBV9 with TRBJ2-2; 11 positions agree with TRBD2. The junction had 8 bases not matched to a gene; V was cut back by 3 bases and J by 7 bases. CDR1 SGDLS and CDR2 YYNGEE come from the germline V gene. This CDR3 has 16 amino acids.

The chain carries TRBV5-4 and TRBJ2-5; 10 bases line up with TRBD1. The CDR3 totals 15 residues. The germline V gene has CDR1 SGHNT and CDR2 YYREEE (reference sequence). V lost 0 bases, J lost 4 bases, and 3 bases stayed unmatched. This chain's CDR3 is CASSLVDRGGETQYF. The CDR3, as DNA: TGTGCCAGCAGCTTGGTGGACAGGGGGGGAGAGACCCAGTACTTC.

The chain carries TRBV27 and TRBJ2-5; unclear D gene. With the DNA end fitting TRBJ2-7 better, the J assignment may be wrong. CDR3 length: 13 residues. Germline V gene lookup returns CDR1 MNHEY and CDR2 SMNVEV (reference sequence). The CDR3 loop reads CASSFGRSYEQYF. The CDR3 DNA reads TGTGCCAGCAGTTTCGGTCGCTCCTACGAGCAGTACTTC.

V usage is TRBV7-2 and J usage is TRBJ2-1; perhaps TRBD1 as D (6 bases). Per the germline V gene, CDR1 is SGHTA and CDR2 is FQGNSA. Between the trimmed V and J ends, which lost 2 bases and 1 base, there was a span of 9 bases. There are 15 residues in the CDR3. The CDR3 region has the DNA TGTGCCAGCAGCTTAAGGGGGAGTTCCTACAATGAGCAGTTCTTC. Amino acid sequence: CASSLRGSSYNEQFF.

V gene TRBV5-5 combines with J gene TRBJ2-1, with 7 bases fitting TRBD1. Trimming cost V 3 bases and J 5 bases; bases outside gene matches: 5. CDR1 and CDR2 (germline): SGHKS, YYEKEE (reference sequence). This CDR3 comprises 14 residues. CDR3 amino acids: CASSSTGPHNEQFF. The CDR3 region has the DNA TGTGCCAGCAGCTCGACAGGGCCCCACAATGAGCAGTTCTTC.

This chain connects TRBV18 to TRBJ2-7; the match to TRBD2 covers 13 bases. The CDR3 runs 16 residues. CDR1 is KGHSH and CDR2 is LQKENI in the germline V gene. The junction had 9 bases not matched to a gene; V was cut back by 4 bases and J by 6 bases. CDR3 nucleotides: TGTGCCAGCTCACTCAACCCCGGGACTAGCGGGACCGAGCAGTACTTC. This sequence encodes CASSLNPGTSGTEQYF. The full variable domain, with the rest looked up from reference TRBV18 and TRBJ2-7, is NAGVMQNPRHLVRRRGQEARLRCSPMKGHSHVYWYRQLPEEGLKFMVYLQKENIIDESGMPKERFSAEFPKEGPSILRIQQVVRGDSAAYFCASSLNPGTSGTEQYFGPGTRLTVT.